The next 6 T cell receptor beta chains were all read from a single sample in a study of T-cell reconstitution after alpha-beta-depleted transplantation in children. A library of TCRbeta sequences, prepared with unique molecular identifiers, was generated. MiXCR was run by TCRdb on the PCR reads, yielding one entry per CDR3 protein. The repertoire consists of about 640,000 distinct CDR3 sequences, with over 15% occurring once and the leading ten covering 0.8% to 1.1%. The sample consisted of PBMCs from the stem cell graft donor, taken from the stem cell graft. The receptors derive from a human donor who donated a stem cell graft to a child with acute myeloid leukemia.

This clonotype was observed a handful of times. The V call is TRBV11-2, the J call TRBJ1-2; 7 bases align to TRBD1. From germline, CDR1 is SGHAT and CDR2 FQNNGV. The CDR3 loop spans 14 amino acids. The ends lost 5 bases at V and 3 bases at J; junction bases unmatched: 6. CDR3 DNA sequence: TGTGCCAGCAGCACCAGGGGGTCGGACTATGGCTACACCTTC. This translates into CASSTRGSDYGYTF.

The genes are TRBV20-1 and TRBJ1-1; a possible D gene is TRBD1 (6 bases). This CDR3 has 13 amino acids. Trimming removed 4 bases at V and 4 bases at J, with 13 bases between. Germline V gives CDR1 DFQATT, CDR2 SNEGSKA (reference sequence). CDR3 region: CSATTGSRTEAFF. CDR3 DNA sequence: TGCAGTGCTACTACAGGGTCTCGCACTGAAGCTTTCTTT.

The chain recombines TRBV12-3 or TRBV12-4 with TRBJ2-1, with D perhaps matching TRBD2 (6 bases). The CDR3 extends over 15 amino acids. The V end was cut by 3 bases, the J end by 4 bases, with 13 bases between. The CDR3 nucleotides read TGTGCCAGCAGTTTTAACGGGAGTCCTTACAATGAGCAGTTCTTC. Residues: CASSFNGSPYNEQFF.

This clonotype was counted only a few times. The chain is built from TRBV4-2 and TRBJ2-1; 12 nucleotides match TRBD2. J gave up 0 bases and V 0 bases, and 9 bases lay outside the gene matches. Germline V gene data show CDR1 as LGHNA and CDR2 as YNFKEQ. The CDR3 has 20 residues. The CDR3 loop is CASSQEGSSGGGSSYNEQFF. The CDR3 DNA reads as TGTGCCAGCAGCCAAGAAGGGTCTAGCGGGGGGGGGAGCTCCTACAATGAGCAGTTCTTC.

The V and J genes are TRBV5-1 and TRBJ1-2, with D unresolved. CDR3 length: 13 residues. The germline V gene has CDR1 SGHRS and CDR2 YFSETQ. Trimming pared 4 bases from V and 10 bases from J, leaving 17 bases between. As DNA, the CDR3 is TGCGCCAGCAGCCTCGAGACAAATTGGAACTACACCTTC. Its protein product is CASSLETNWNYTF.

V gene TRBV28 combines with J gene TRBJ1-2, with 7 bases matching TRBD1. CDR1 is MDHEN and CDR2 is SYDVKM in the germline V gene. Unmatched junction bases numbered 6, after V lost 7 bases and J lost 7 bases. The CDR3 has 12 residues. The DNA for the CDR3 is TGTGCCAGCAAGGAGGGGGCAACTGGCTACACCTTC. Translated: CASKEGATGYTF.